The 5 T cell receptor beta chains given below trace back to one sample, sequenced in a study of cytomegalovirus exposure and HLA in healthy donors. Amplification used 60 Vbeta primers and 13 Jbeta primers. Assay: immunoSEQ multiplex PCR; the TCRdb copy retains only in-frame clones and omits some. The profile shows approximately 120,000 clones, about 80% of them singletons. The sequenced sample was PBMCs. The receptor source for this set is a man aged 50-59 years in good health and CMV-seronegative.

The rearrangement uses TRBV10-2 and TRBJ2-7; 9 bases are a match to TRBD1. The CDR3 has 14 residues. V lost 6 bases to trimming and J lost 4 bases; unmatched junction nucleotides: 7. CDR1 is WSHSY, CDR2 SAAADI, per germline. CDR3 DNA sequence: TGCGCCAGCAGCCAACCGGGACAGGGATACGAGCAGTACTTC. It specifies CASSQPGQGYEQYF.

The CDR3 loop reads CASTRTGVGANVLTF. For the CDR3, the DNA is TGTGCCAGCACCCGGACAGGGGTCGGGGCCAACGTCCTGACTTTC. The rearrangement links TRBV5-6 to TRBJ2-6, with 9 nucleotides matching TRBD1. Trimming took 6 bases from V and 4 from J; bases not matched to a gene: 5. The germline CDR1 and CDR2 sequences are SGHDT and YYEEEE. The CDR3 is made up of 15 amino acids. Together with reference TRBV5-6 and TRBJ2-6, the CDR3 gives the full variable domain: DAGVTQSPTHLIKTRGQQVTLRCSPKSGHDTVSWYQQALGQGPQFIFQYYEEEERQRGNFPDRFSGHQFPNYSSELNVNALLLGDSALYLCASTRTGVGANVLTFGAGSRLTVL.

On this clone itself: A junction boundary mismatches the germline segment, possibly from a read error. V and J are TRBV7-7 and TRBJ2-5; 9 bases agree with TRBD1. CDR3 size: 16 residues. Germline lookup yields CDR1 SSHAT and CDR2 FNYEAQ (reference sequence). The CDR3 here is CASSSVTGGQGATQYF. CDR3 sequence (DNA): TGTGCTAGCAGCTCCGTAACTGGGGGACAGGGCGCGACCCAGTACTTC.

V gene TRBV7-9 combines with J gene TRBJ2-5; TRBD1 is a possible D gene (5 bases). The CDR3 totals 15 residues. Trimming pared 2 bases from V and 1 base from J, leaving 11 bases between. Germline loops: CDR1 SEHNR, CDR2 FQNEAQ (reference sequence). CDR3 region: CASSLFPGFQETQYF. The CDR3 DNA follows: TGTGCCAGCAGCTTATTTCCAGGGTTCCAAGAGACCCAGTACTTC.

This chain connects TRBV10-2 to TRBJ2-5, with 7 bases that match TRBD1. J lost 2 bases, V lost 0 bases, and 6 bases had no gene match. The germline gives CDR1 WSHSY, CDR2 SAAADI. The CDR3 consists of 16 residues. The CDR3 region has the DNA TGCGCCAGCAGTGAGTCGGGACAGCCTTTACAAGAGACCCAGTACTTC. Translation: CASSESGQPLQETQYF.